Given below is one TCR beta chain in context. As yet, its antigen is unknown. V lost 3 bases to trimming and J lost 6 bases, with 20 bases between them. Germline CDR1 and CDR2: KGHSH and LQKENI. The CDR3 spans 16 residues. Version v3.0 of the immunoSEQ assay ran at survey level. Libraries were prepared by immunoSEQ multiplex PCR; TCRdb keeps only in-frame clonotypes and omits some of them. This sample has 44,000 or so clones, with more than 90% found just once. The data derive from a study of long-term antiretroviral therapy in people with HIV. Study overall: The earliest samples predate the 2015 immediate-ART recommendation by about a decade. General study results and limits: Older ART regimens were possibly in use when the blood was collected between about 2004 and 2018. Unavailable data included ART adherence, viral resistance and therapy changes (switches in treatment). Repertoires with HIV possessed tighter CDR3 length spans than those of controls.

Sequences were derived from unsorted PBMCs, sampled 3.7 years after starting antiretroviral therapy. The origin of this receptor is a woman aged 45-65 years with HIV. The V gene is TRBV18, the J gene TRBJ1-2; D is possibly TRBD1 (6 bases). The CDR3 DNA is TGTGCCAGCTCACCTACAGAAAACAGGGATAGGGATGGCTACACCTTC. It encodes CASSPTENRDRDGYTF.